The 21 T cell receptor beta chains below were found in one sample sequenced in a study of CD8+ T cells in alopecia areata. The treatment here: oral pan-JAK inhibitor, 5-10 mg twice daily. cDNA reverse transcribed from extracted RNA served as the sequencing template. Libraries were prepared by immunoSEQ multiplex PCR; TCRdb keeps only in-frame clonotypes and omits some of them. This table has 150,000 to 200,000 clones, 60% appearing once. The sequencing used CD4+ T cells sorted from blood, collected at week 24, from a patient treated with tofacitinib. The receptor set was obtained from a human donor with alopecia areata.

This chain joins TRBV9 and TRBJ2-5; TRBD1 is a possible D gene (5 bases). V gave up 0 bases and J gave up 1 base, with 19 bases separating them. The CDR3 consists of 18 residues. Germline values: CDR1 SGDLS, CDR2 YYNGEE. The CDR3 is CASSVAIPSAQGQETQYF. CDR3 bases: TGTGCCAGCAGCGTAGCCATTCCCTCCGCGCAGGGCCAAGAGACCCAGTACTTC.

J is TRBJ2-1 and V is TRBV2; D may be TRBD1 or TRBD2 (5 bases each). V was clipped by 4 bases and J by 12 bases, with 13 bases between them. Germline CDR1 reads SNHLY; CDR2 reads FYNNEI. This CDR3 region has 12 residues. CDR3 in DNA: TGTGCCAGCAGTGCCAAAGAGGGGAGGCAGTTCTTC. It translates to CASSAKEGRQFF.

There are a few counts of this clone. V usage is TRBV29-1 and J usage is TRBJ2-7, with D unresolved. The CDR3 has 12 residues. Between the trimmed V and J ends, which lost 4 bases and 2 bases, there was a span of 9 bases. CDR1 is SQVTM and CDR2 is ANQGSEA in the germline V gene. This CDR3 is CSVVSGPYEQYF. The CDR3 DNA reads TGCAGCGTTGTCTCAGGCCCCTACGAGCAGTACTTC.

V and J are TRBV7-3 and TRBJ1-6, with TRBD1 as a possible D gene (6 bases). Germline V gives CDR1 SGHTA, CDR2 FQGTGA. Deletions cut 3 bases from V and 7 bases from J, with 7 bases between. The CDR3 has 13 amino acids. For the CDR3, the DNA is TGTGCCAGCAGCTTTGGACAGAATTCACCCCTCCACTTT. Residues: CASSFGQNSPLHF.

The chain couples TRBV5-6 to TRBJ1-6; the D gene is possibly TRBD1 (5 bases). Germline V gene data show CDR1 as SGHDT and CDR2 as YYEEEE. The CDR3 is 15 amino acids. Trimming stripped 2 bases from V and 10 bases from J, with 16 bases between. The CDR3 nucleotides read TGTGCCAGCAGCTTCCAGGGACCTGGGGGATCACCCCTCCACTTT. Translation: CASSFQGPGGSPLHF.

This chain connects TRBV4-2 to TRBJ2-5; 11 positions match TRBD2. The CDR3 has 14 residues. Trimming at V came to 7 bases and at J to 3 bases, leaving 4 bases not matched to a gene. Germline CDR1 LGHNA, CDR2 YNFKEQ. In DNA, the CDR3 is TGTGCCAGCACCCTAGCGGGGGGAGAAGAGACCCAGTACTTC. Encoded protein: CASTLAGGEETQYF.

The V call is TRBV11-2, the J call TRBJ2-2; possibly TRBD2 for D (5 bases). CDR1 is SGHAT, CDR2 FQNNGV, per germline. V was cut by 5 bases and J by 6 bases, with 13 bases left in between. The CDR3 length is 14 residues. DNA of the CDR3: TGTGCCAGCAGCCCGAGGGATGTCCCCGGGGAGCTGTTTTTT. It translates to CASSPRDVPGELFF. The full variable domain, in which reference TRBV11-2 and TRBJ2-2 provide the parts outside the CDR3, is EAGVAQSPRYKIIEKRQSVAFWCNPISGHATLYWYQQILGQGPKLLIQFQNNGVVDDSQLPKDRFSAERLKGVDSTLKIQPAKLEDSAVYLCASSPRDVPGELFFGEGSRLTVL.

Regarding this clone: The same CDR3 is also encoded by other DNA sequences in this sample. CDR3 sequence (DNA): TGCGCCAGCAGTCTCGACAGGGGGTATGGCTACACCTTC. This gives the protein CASSLDRGYGYTF. The rearrangement joins TRBV5-1 to TRBJ1-2, with TRBD1 matching 9 bases. The CDR3 spans 13 residues. The V segment lost 5 bases and the J segment 5 bases; nucleotides outside the gene matches: 4. From germline, CDR1 is SGHRS and CDR2 YFSETQ.

This chain connects TRBV29-1 to TRBJ1-1; 7 nucleotides line up with TRBD1. The CDR3 totals 14 residues. Germline assignment: CDR1 SQVTM and CDR2 ANQGSEA. V shed 6 bases and J 1 base; nucleotides not matched to a gene: 8. CDR3 in amino acids: CSVSNRGRNTEAFF. For the CDR3, the DNA is TGCAGCGTATCAAACAGGGGAAGGAACACTGAAGCTTTCTTT.

The chain joins TRBV4-1 to TRBJ2-5, with 7 bases identical to TRBD1. From germline, CDR1 is MGHRA and CDR2 YSYEKL. The CDR3 totals 15 residues. V gave up 0 bases and J gave up 5 bases; unmatched junction bases: 6. The CDR3 region has the DNA TGCGCCAGCAGCCAAGATACAGGGGTCGTGGAGACCCAGTACTTC. It codes for CASSQDTGVVETQYF.

V usage is TRBV7-9 and J usage is TRBJ2-1; possibly TRBD2 for D (6 bases). The germline V gene encodes CDR1 SEHNR and CDR2 FQNEAQ (reference sequence). V was cut by 3 bases and J by 1 base, with 10 bases left in between. The CDR3 has 15 residues. CDR3 in amino acids: CASSFARGSYNEQFF. The CDR3 nucleotides are TGTGCCAGCAGCTTCGCGCGGGGTTCCTACAATGAGCAGTTCTTC.

The gene calls are TRBV25-1 and TRBJ2-2, with D tentatively TRBD1 (6 bases). Trimming took 7 bases from V and 0 from J, leaving 9 bases between them. Germline loops: CDR1 MGHDK, CDR2 SYGVNS. This CDR3 has 14 residues. CDR3 in DNA: TGTGCCAGCACTGGGACAACGAACACCGGGGAGCTGTTTTTT. Translation gives CASTGTTNTGELFF.

J is TRBJ1-6 and V is TRBV11-2, with a tentative D call TRBD1 (5 bases). This CDR3 region has 13 residues. Per germline, CDR1 SGHAT and CDR2 FQNNGV. With 7 bases removed from V and 10 bases from J, the gap between germline ends came to 14 bases. The CDR3 reads CASTPGFGSPLHF. In nucleotides, the CDR3 is TGTGCCAGCACACCAGGGTTTGGATCACCCCTCCACTTT.

This clone was seen a few times. The rearrangement joins TRBV29-1 to TRBJ2-2; 9 bases line up with TRBD2. V was clipped by 4 bases and J by 4 bases; unmatched bases: 4. The germline gives CDR1 SQVTM, CDR2 ANQGSEA. The CDR3 length is 14 residues. CDR3 residues: CSVVAGGPTGELFF. The CDR3, as DNA: TGCAGCGTTGTTGCGGGGGGGCCCACCGGGGAGCTGTTTTTT.

V and J are TRBV30 and TRBJ2-3; TRBD2 matches at 8 bases. There are 16 residues in the CDR3. After removal of 1 base from V and 0 bases from J, the junction contained 6 bases not matched to a gene. Germline V gene lookup returns CDR1 GTSNPN and CDR2 SVGIG (reference sequence). CDR3 nucleotide sequence: TGTGCCTGGAGTGCTATGACTAGCGTGAGCACAGATACGCAGTATTTT. It specifies CAWSAMTSVSTDTQYF.

This clone was recorded a few times. The chain recombines TRBV10-3 with TRBJ2-3; 9 bases match TRBD1. Trimming removed 4 bases from V and 1 base from J; junction bases left unmatched: 0. The CDR3 contains 14 residues. From germline, CDR1 is ENHRY and CDR2 SYGVKD. The CDR3 DNA is TGTGCCATCAGTGGGACAGGGGGCACAGATACGCAGTATTTT. Translating it yields CAISGTGGTDTQYF.

The chain employs TRBV5-6 and TRBJ1-6, with no clear D. The CDR3 extends over 17 amino acids. Germline CDR1 SGHDT, CDR2 YYEEEE. The V end lost 0 bases, the J end lost 6 bases, and 16 bases lay between the germline ends. This CDR3 reads CASSLDRSSKGNSPLHF. The CDR3 nucleotides are TGTGCCAGCAGCTTGGATCGCTCGTCGAAGGGTAATTCACCCCTCCACTTT.

This clone was detected once. This chain joins TRBV27 and TRBJ1-2; D call uncertain. CDR3 length: 14 amino acids. V was cut by 5 bases and J by 1 base, with 11 bases left in between. The germline gives CDR1 MNHEY, CDR2 SMNVEV (reference sequence). The CDR3 reads CASSGGSDNYGYTF. The CDR3 nucleotides read TGTGCCAGCAGTGGAGGCAGCGATAACTATGGCTACACCTTC.

The sample holds a few counts of this clone. This sequence joins TRBV30 and TRBJ2-2, with D tentatively TRBD1 (5 bases). CDR3 length equals 14 residues. Germline lookup yields CDR1 GTSNPN and CDR2 SVGIG (reference sequence). With 8 bases removed from V and 1 base from J, the gap between germline ends came to 14 bases. In DNA, the CDR3 is TGTGCCCGCCGATTCCAGGGGAACACCGGGGAGCTGTTTTTT. Protein product: CARRFQGNTGELFF.

The chain couples TRBV5-1 to TRBJ1-4; 7 bases are a match to TRBD1. This CDR3 has 14 amino acids. CDR1 and CDR2 (germline): SGHRS, YFSETQ. The ends lost 3 bases at V and 3 bases at J; junction bases unmatched: 2. CDR3 DNA: TGCGCCAGCAGCTCCGGGACAGCTAATGAAAAACTGTTTTTT. It translates to CASSSGTANEKLFF.

This chain connects TRBV4-1 to TRBJ2-7; TRBD1 matches 9 bases. The CDR3 is 15 amino acids. J gave up 2 bases and V 4 bases, and 6 bases lay outside the gene matches. Germline CDR1 and CDR2: MGHRA and YSYEKL. The CDR3 here is CASSRGQGMAYEQYF. CDR3 coding DNA: TGCGCCAGCAGCCGAGGACAGGGGATGGCCTACGAGCAGTACTTC.